Listed below are T cell receptor beta chains from one sample, sequenced in a study of identical twins. From the 5' RACE reads, TCRdb called clonotypes with MiXCR, one entry per CDR3 protein. Among approximately 590,000 distinct CDR3 sequences listed, approximately 9.6% were seen once. These data were also reused for a study on yellow fever vaccine responses in identical twins.

The source material was PBMCs. The receptors stem from a woman between 18 and 30 years old in good health. CDR3s include the opening cysteine and the closing phenylalanine or tryptophan. D genes are given only for firm matches. Clone size, where shown, is once, few, many, or a class for clones that have expanded.

V gene: TRBV28; D gene: TRBD2; J gene: TRBJ2-1; clone size: many; CDR3 DNA: TGTGCCAGCAGTACCCGGGGACTAGCGCGTTCCTACAATGAGCAGTTCTTC; CDR3 protein: CASSTRGLARSYNEQFF
V gene: TRBV6-5; D gene: .; J gene: TRBJ2-3; clone size: many; CDR3 DNA: TGTGCCAGCAGTTACGATGACCGTAAGGTCACAGATACGCAGTATTTT; CDR3 protein: CASSYDDRKVTDTQYF
V gene: TRBV20-1; D gene: .; J gene: TRBJ2-5; clone size: .; CDR3 DNA: TGCAGTGCTAGAGCGGATTCCAGGGCAGAGACCCAGTACTTC; CDR3 protein: CSARADSRAETQYF
V gene: TRBV6-1; D gene: .; J gene: TRBJ2-1; clone size: .; CDR3 DNA: TGTGCCAGCAGTGACCGAGGGCCCTACAATGAGCAGTTCTTC; CDR3 protein: CASSDRGPYNEQFF
V gene: TRBV20-1; D gene: TRBD1; J gene: TRBJ1-5; clone size: few; CDR3 DNA: TGCAGTGCCAGGGACAGGCTAAGCAATCAGCCCCAGCATTTT; CDR3 protein: CSARDRLSNQPQHF
V gene: TRBV5-5; D gene: .; J gene: TRBJ1-3; clone size: few; CDR3 DNA: TGTGCCAGCAGCGTCGGACAGTACTCTGGAAACACCATATATTTT; CDR3 protein: CASSVGQYSGNTIYF
V gene: TRBV24-1; D gene: .; J gene: TRBJ2-3; clone size: many; CDR3 DNA: TGTGCCACCAGTGCCGTTTCAGATACGCAGTATTTT; CDR3 protein: CATSAVSDTQYF
V gene: TRBV20-1; D gene: .; J gene: TRBJ2-1; clone size: few; CDR3 DNA: TGCAGTGCGGAGGGGCCTAAGACCTTCTTC; CDR3 protein: CSAEGPKTFF
V gene: TRBV27; D gene: TRBD1; J gene: TRBJ1-4; clone size: .; CDR3 DNA: TGTGCCAGCGGTCTGGGGACAGGCTTTAATGAAAAACTGTTTTTT; CDR3 protein: CASGLGTGFNEKLFF
V gene: TRBV28; D gene: .; J gene: TRBJ2-2; clone size: .; CDR3 DNA: TGTGCCAGCTCCCTGAGGGCCCCAAGTCCCGGGGAGCTGTTTTTT; CDR3 protein: CASSLRAPSPGELFF
V gene: TRBV7-2; D gene: .; J gene: TRBJ2-5; clone size: many; CDR3 DNA: TGTGCCAGCAGCTTAGAGGAAACCACAACCGACGAGACCCAGTACTTC; CDR3 protein: CASSLEETTTDETQYF
V gene: TRBV12-3/TRBV12-4; D gene: .; J gene: TRBJ2-3; clone size: few; CDR3 DNA: TGTGCCAGCAGCTTCCTAATCGGGGTAGATACGCAGTATTTT; CDR3 protein: CASSFLIGVDTQYF
V gene: TRBV6-1; D gene: TRBD1; J gene: TRBJ1-5; clone size: .; CDR3 DNA: TGTGCCAGCAGTGCGAGGGACAGGGGTTCGAGGCAGCCCCAGCATTTT; CDR3 protein: CASSARDRGSRQPQHF
V gene: TRBV15; D gene: .; J gene: TRBJ2-1; clone size: few; CDR3 DNA: TGTGCCACCAGCAGAGATTTCAATGAGCAGTTCTTC; CDR3 protein: CATSRDFNEQFF
V gene: TRBV12-3/TRBV12-4; D gene: .; J gene: TRBJ2-7; clone size: .; CDR3 DNA: TGTGCCAGCAGCACTAGCAACTACGAGCAGTACTTC; CDR3 protein: CASSTSNYEQYF
V gene: TRBV5-1; D gene: .; J gene: TRBJ2-7; clone size: .; CDR3 DNA: TGCGCCAGCAGCACCGGACAAGGCCGTTACGAGCAGTACTTC; CDR3 protein: CASSTGQGRYEQYF
V gene: TRBV25-1; D gene: TRBD2; J gene: TRBJ2-5; clone size: many; CDR3 DNA: TGTGCCAGCGTGGAGGGAGGGGAAGAGACCCAGTACTTC; CDR3 protein: CASVEGGEETQYF
V gene: TRBV5-4; D gene: .; J gene: TRBJ2-3; clone size: .; CDR3 DNA: TGTGCCGGAGGGAGGTACCCAGATACGCAGTATTTT; CDR3 protein: CAGGRYPDTQYF
V gene: TRBV6-2/TRBV6-3; D gene: .; J gene: TRBJ2-3; clone size: .; CDR3 DNA: TGTGCCAGCAGTTTTGAAGGCGGGATAACAGATACGCAGTATTTT; CDR3 protein: CASSFEGGITDTQYF
V gene: TRBV3-1; D gene: .; J gene: TRBJ2-1; clone size: .; CDR3 DNA: TGTGCCAGCAGCCAAGAAAGATACTACAATGAGCAGTTCTTC; CDR3 protein: CASSQERYYNEQFF
V gene: TRBV12-3/TRBV12-4; D gene: TRBD1; J gene: TRBJ1-1; clone size: .; CDR3 DNA: TGTGCCAGCAGTATCAGACAGGGCCCCGATGAAGCTTTCTTT; CDR3 protein: CASSIRQGPDEAFF
V gene: TRBV11-2; D gene: TRBD2; J gene: TRBJ2-1; clone size: .; CDR3 DNA: TGTGCCAGCAGCTTAGTAGCGGGACGGTACAATGAGCAGTTCTTC; CDR3 protein: CASSLVAGRYNEQFF
V gene: TRBV2; D gene: .; J gene: TRBJ2-1; clone size: many; CDR3 DNA: TGTGCCAGCAGTACCGGGACAAACTTTCATGAGCAGTTCTTC; CDR3 protein: CASSTGTNFHEQFF
V gene: TRBV6-2/TRBV6-3; D gene: TRBD2; J gene: TRBJ2-7; clone size: many; CDR3 DNA: TGTGCCAGCAGTCGCCTAGCGGGGGGGACCTACGAGCAGTACTTC; CDR3 protein: CASSRLAGGTYEQYF
V gene: TRBV12-3/TRBV12-4; D gene: .; J gene: TRBJ1-6; clone size: .; CDR3 DNA: TGTGCCAGCAGTTTTAATGATTCACCCCTCCACTTT; CDR3 protein: CASSFNDSPLHF
V gene: TRBV6-5; D gene: .; J gene: TRBJ1-6; clone size: .; CDR3 DNA: TGTGCCAGCAGTTACTCGGCGGCAGCAAATAATTCACCCCTCCACTTT; CDR3 protein: CASSYSAAANNSPLHF
V gene: TRBV7-9; D gene: .; J gene: TRBJ2-1; clone size: many; CDR3 DNA: TGTGCCAGCAGCCTAGTAGGGGCCAAAAATGAGCAGTTCTTC; CDR3 protein: CASSLVGAKNEQFF
V gene: TRBV6-1; D gene: TRBD2; J gene: TRBJ2-1; clone size: .; CDR3 DNA: TGTGCCAGCAGCCCTCGGACTAGCGGGAGGTCCCATGAGCAGTTCTTC; CDR3 protein: CASSPRTSGRSHEQFF
V gene: TRBV5-1; D gene: .; J gene: TRBJ2-2; clone size: few; CDR3 DNA: TGCGCCAGCAGCTTGGATCGAGGCGGGGAGCTGTTTTTT; CDR3 protein: CASSLDRGGELFF
V gene: TRBV6-2/TRBV6-3; D gene: .; J gene: TRBJ2-7; clone size: many; CDR3 DNA: TGTGCCAGCAGCCCCGTTGACAGCTACGAGCAGTACTTC; CDR3 protein: CASSPVDSYEQYF
V gene: TRBV12-3/TRBV12-4; D gene: .; J gene: TRBJ2-7; clone size: few; CDR3 DNA: TGTGCCAGCAGTTTATCCGGTCTAGACGAGCAGTACTTC; CDR3 protein: CASSLSGLDEQYF
V gene: TRBV20-1; D gene: .; J gene: TRBJ1-1; clone size: .; CDR3 DNA: TGCAGTGCTAGTAGGGCAGGCGAAGCTTTCTTT; CDR3 protein: CSASRAGEAFF
V gene: TRBV4-3; D gene: .; J gene: TRBJ1-1; clone size: .; CDR3 DNA: TGCGCCAGCAGCCAAGATCGGACAGCCGCGGGGACTGAAGCTTTCTTT; CDR3 protein: CASSQDRTAAGTEAFF
V gene: TRBV15; D gene: .; J gene: TRBJ2-1; clone size: .; CDR3 DNA: TGTGCCACCAGCAGAGCCTCTTACAATGAGCAGTTCTTC; CDR3 protein: CATSRASYNEQFF
V gene: TRBV7-2; D gene: TRBD2; J gene: TRBJ2-3; clone size: .; CDR3 DNA: TGTGCCAGCACTTTTGGTTTGGCGGGAGGATGGGATACGCAGTATTTT; CDR3 protein: CASTFGLAGGWDTQYF
V gene: TRBV12-3/TRBV12-4; D gene: .; J gene: TRBJ1-1; clone size: many; CDR3 DNA: TGTGCCAGCAGAAGACAGGCGAACACTGAAGCTTTCTTT; CDR3 protein: CASRRQANTEAFF
V gene: TRBV20-1; D gene: TRBD2; J gene: TRBJ2-3; clone size: .; CDR3 DNA: TGCAGTGCTACCATCATCGTCTTAGGACTAGCGGGAGGAGATACGCAGTATTTT; CDR3 protein: CSATIIVLGLAGGDTQYF
V gene: TRBV7-9; D gene: .; J gene: TRBJ2-7; clone size: many; CDR3 DNA: TGTGCCAGCAGCCACCGGGACAACCCCTACGAGCAGTACTTC; CDR3 protein: CASSHRDNPYEQYF
V gene: TRBV20-1; D gene: TRBD1; J gene: TRBJ2-7; clone size: .; CDR3 DNA: TGCAGTGCTAGAGATCCAGGGACAGGCTCCTACGAGCAGTACTTC; CDR3 protein: CSARDPGTGSYEQYF
V gene: TRBV4-1; D gene: .; J gene: TRBJ2-2; clone size: many; CDR3 DNA: TGCGCCAGCAGCATGCAGGGGGGAGGGATCGGGGAGCTGTTTTTT; CDR3 protein: CASSMQGGGIGELFF
V gene: TRBV6-5; D gene: TRBD1; J gene: TRBJ2-1; clone size: many; CDR3 DNA: TGTGCCAGCATTAGACAGGGTCTTTCCTACAATGAGCAGTTCTTC; CDR3 protein: CASIRQGLSYNEQFF
V gene: TRBV7-9; D gene: .; J gene: TRBJ2-1; clone size: many; CDR3 DNA: TGTGCCAGCAGCTTCCTCTCCCGTGGGGTAGGCGATGAGCAGTTCTTC; CDR3 protein: CASSFLSRGVGDEQFF
V gene: TRBV20-1; D gene: .; J gene: TRBJ2-7; clone size: .; CDR3 DNA: TGCAGTGCTGGAAGACAGGCCCCCTTAGTCGAGCAGTACTTC; CDR3 protein: CSAGRQAPLVEQYF
V gene: TRBV4-3; D gene: .; J gene: TRBJ2-7; clone size: many; CDR3 DNA: TGCGCCAGCAGCCAAGACGCGACCGGGACTCTCTACGAGCAGTACTTC; CDR3 protein: CASSQDATGTLYEQYF
V gene: TRBV6-2/TRBV6-3; D gene: .; J gene: TRBJ2-7; clone size: few; CDR3 DNA: TGTGCCAGCAGAAGGACTTCCTACGAGCAGTACTTC; CDR3 protein: CASRRTSYEQYF
V gene: TRBV10-3; D gene: TRBD2; J gene: TRBJ2-5; clone size: .; CDR3 DNA: TGTGCCATCAGCCGGACTAGCGGGGACCAAGAGACCCAGTACTTC; CDR3 protein: CAISRTSGDQETQYF
V gene: TRBV6-5; D gene: .; J gene: TRBJ2-3; clone size: few; CDR3 DNA: TGTGCCAGCAGTTACCGCGGCGGGGCCAGCACAGATACGCAGTATTTT; CDR3 protein: CASSYRGGASTDTQYF
V gene: TRBV4-3; D gene: .; J gene: TRBJ2-5; clone size: many; CDR3 DNA: TGCGCCAGCAGCCAAGTGTCCGGAGAGACCCAGTACTTC; CDR3 protein: CASSQVSGETQYF